This T cell receptor (beta chain) was sequenced during a study of CD8+CD57+ T cells in acquired aplastic anemia. The wider study: The average for DNA from sorted CD4+ and CD8+ cells was approximately 3.2 ug.

On this clonotype itself: Because it lacks the conserved phenylalanine or tryptophan at the end, this CDR3 is likely a read error. It is unclear where the CDR3 begins or ends on the DNA, so no DNA is shown, and the CDR3 is as TCRdb lists it.

The template for TCR beta VDJ and CDR3 sequence profiling was genomic DNA. One entry per CDR3 protein, called by TCRdb with MiXCR from the reads. This table has roughly 420,000 distinct CDR3 sequences, 60% to 80% appearing once. The length of the CDR3 is 15 amino acids, counting both ends. Germline lookup yields CDR1 LNHNV and CDR2 YYDKDF (reference sequence). This receptor was taken from a human donor in good health, serving as a control. The chain recombines TRBV15 with TRBJ1-6; the table gives TRBD1 as D, unverified against the DNA. The sequenced sample was sorted CD4+, CD8+, or CD8+CD57+ T cells (not recorded which) from PBMCs. CDR3 amino acids: CATSRDSAGVSNFGS.